The rows below give T cell receptor beta chains drawn from one sample of a study of spatial heterogeneity in lung cancer. TCRdb reprocessed the 5' RACE reads via MiXCR and lists one record per CDR3 protein. Among about 8,800 distinct CDR3 sequences listed, 4.5% were seen once. The material sequenced was lung tumor tissue, taken at surgery. The receptors were gathered from a female donor with early-stage non-small cell lung cancer. Both conserved end residues are part of each CDR3. The D gene is left open where the match is weak. Some rows have no size entry. The others give once, few or many, or a class for an expanded clone.

many TRBJ1-2 12 TRBV7-8 - TGTGCCAGCTCGAGAGGGGACTATGGCTACACCTTC CASSRGDYGYTF
many TRBJ2-1 15 TRBV20-1 TRBD2 TGCAGTGCAACCCCCGGACTAGGGTCCTACAATGAGCAGTTCTTC CSATPGLGSYNEQFF
many TRBJ2-1 13 TRBV7-3 - TGTGCCAGCAGCCCTAGCCCCTACAATGAGCAGTTCTTC CASSPSPYNEQFF
many TRBJ2-3 13 TRBV27 TRBD2 TGTGCCAGCAGTGTCGGGAGGTCAGATACGCAGTATTTT CASSVGRSDTQYF
many TRBJ2-3 13 TRBV5-4 - TGTGCCAGCAGCCTCCCGCTAGCGGATACGCAGTATTTT CASSLPLADTQYF
many TRBJ1-1 14 TRBV6-1 - TGTGCCAGCAGTGAAGCGACAGAGAACACTGAAGCTTTCTTT CASSEATENTEAFF
many TRBJ2-7 15 TRBV29-1 TRBD2 TGCAGCGTTACCGGGACTAGCGGGACCTCCTACGAGCAGTACTTC CSVTGTSGTSYEQYF
medium-sized TRBJ2-3 14 TRBV7-8 - TGTGCCAGCACCCGAGGGAGTAGATCAGATACGCAGTATTTT CASTRGSRSDTQYF
few TRBJ2-1 16 TRBV5-5 TRBD2 TGTGCCAGCAGTTCTAGAGCGGGAGGAGAGTGGAATGAGCAGTTCTTC CASSSRAGGEWNEQFF
many TRBJ2-7 11 TRBV24-1 - TGTGCCACCAGTGATTTCAGCGAGCAGTACTTC CATSDFSEQYF
many TRBJ1-2 13 TRBV25-1 - TGTGCCAGCAGTGAACAGGGACGCCAGGGCTACACCTTC CASSEQGRQGYTF
many TRBJ1-2 11 TRBV6-1 TRBD1 TGTGCCAGCAGTAGACAGGGTAGCTACAACTTC CASSRQGSYNF
many TRBJ2-5 12 TRBV29-1 - TGCAGCGTTGTATACAGGGAAGAGACCCAGTACTTC CSVVYREETQYF
many TRBJ2-7 14 TRBV3-1 TRBD2 TGTGCCAGCAGAGCAAGCGGGATCTCCTACGAGCAGTACTTC CASRASGISYEQYF
- TRBJ2-7 13 TRBV7-3 - TGTGCCAGCAGTCTGTCCGGGGAGTACGAGCAGTACTTC CASSLSGEYEQYF
many TRBJ2-6 18 TRBV18 TRBD1 TGTGCCAGCTCACCACCTTGGACAGGGGTCTCTGGGGCCAACGTCCTGACTTTC CASSPPWTGVSGANVLTF
once TRBJ1-1 14 TRBV6-5 TRBD1 TGTGCCAGCAGCTCCGGACAGGGTGACACTGAAGCTTTCTTT CASSSGQGDTEAFF
many TRBJ2-1 12 TRBV20-1 - TGCAGTGCTATTAGGGTGGGCAATGAGCAGTTCTTC CSAIRVGNEQFF
many TRBJ2-1 15 TRBV27 - TGTGCCTGCACGGGACCGGGAAAGGGGGTTAATGAGCAGTTCTTC CACTGPGKGVNEQFF
many TRBJ2-7 13 TRBV27 - TGTGCCAGTAGACCGAACACTCACTACGAGCAGTACTTC CASRPNTHYEQYF
few TRBJ1-5 15 TRBV6-5 TRBD1 TGTGCCAGTCGTACGGGACAGACTAGCAATCAGCCCCAGCATTTT CASRTGQTSNQPQHF
many TRBJ2-1 15 TRBV2 TRBD1 TGTGCCAGCAGTAAACAGGGGGGTTCCTACAATGAGCAGTTCTTC CASSKQGGSYNEQFF
many TRBJ1-5 14 TRBV5-1 TRBD1 TGCGCCAGCAGCCCCGGGACAGGTAATCAGCCCCAGCATTTT CASSPGTGNQPQHF
few TRBJ2-3 14 TRBV14 - TGTGCCAGCAGCCAAGATACGGGCTCAGATACGCAGTATTTT CASSQDTGSDTQYF
many TRBJ1-3 15 TRBV5-1 - TGCGCCAGCAGCTTGGAGAACTTCTCTGGAAACACCATATATTTT CASSLENFSGNTIYF
many TRBJ1-6 15 TRBV7-9 - TGTGCCAGCAGCTCTTCCGGCGGTACTGGATCACCCCTCCACTTT CASSSSGGTGSPLHF
many TRBJ2-5 13 TRBV2 - TGTGCCAGCGGGCAGGGGACCCAAGAGACCCAGTACTTC CASGQGTQETQYF
medium-sized TRBJ2-4 13 TRBV5-1 - TGCGCCAGCAGCCCTCCTTGGGAAAACATTCAGTACTTC CASSPPWENIQYF
- TRBJ2-7 14 TRBV5-1 - TGCGCCGGACTTGTGTATTCGTACGACTACGAGCAGTACTTC CAGLVYSYDYEQYF
many TRBJ2-5 13 TRBV29-1 - TGCAGCGTTGACCCTACCACGGGGGAGACCCAGTACTTC CSVDPTTGETQYF
large TRBJ2-2 12 TRBV12-3/TRBV12-4 - TGTGCCAGCAGCCTCTTAGTCGGGGAGCTGTTTTTT CASSLLVGELFF
many TRBJ2-7 15 TRBV4-2 TRBD1 TGTGCCAGCAGCCACTCGACAGGGGACACCTACGAGCAGTACTTC CASSHSTGDTYEQYF
many TRBJ2-1 14 TRBV12-3/TRBV12-4 - TGTGCCAGCACCTTGTGGCAGGCGCCCAATGAGCAGTTCTTC CASTLWQAPNEQFF
many TRBJ2-7 14 TRBV18 TRBD2 TGTGCCAGCTCACCGCTGCTAGCGGGAGACGAGCAGTACTTC CASSPLLAGDEQYF
medium-sized TRBJ1-2 14 TRBV19 - TGTGCCAGTAGTATTTCGTGGACTAACTATGGCTACACCTTC CASSISWTNYGYTF
many TRBJ2-2 17 TRBV11-2 TRBD2 TGTGCCAGCAGCCCGGGACTAGCGGGGGCGAACACCGGGGAGCTGTTTTTT CASSPGLAGANTGELFF
medium-sized TRBJ1-4 14 TRBV19 - TGTGCCACCCGGGACTTAGCAACTAATGAAAAACTGTTTTTT CATRDLATNEKLFF
many TRBJ2-1 15 TRBV29-1 TRBD2 TGCAGCGTTGTAACTAGCGGGAGGTGGTACAATGAGCAGTTCTTC CSVVTSGRWYNEQFF
many TRBJ1-2 14 TRBV19 TRBD1 TGTGCCAGTTCCACTCTGACAGGGGGCAATGGCTACACCTTC CASSTLTGGNGYTF
many TRBJ2-2 14 TRBV5-4 TRBD1 TGTGCCAGCAGCTTGGACAGGGGGTACGGGGAGCTGTTTTTT CASSLDRGYGELFF
many TRBJ2-7 16 TRBV27 TRBD1 TGTGCCAGCAGTTTATTCACAGGGGGCGCGAAGATGAAGCAGTACTTC CASSLFTGGAKMKQYF
medium-sized TRBJ2-3 15 TRBV20-1 - TGCAGTGCTAGAGATTCCGCGGAATCCACAGATACGCAGTATTTT CSARDSAESTDTQYF
medium-sized TRBJ2-1 14 TRBV6-6 - TGTGCCAGCAGTTACTCACTCGAGACGAATGAGCAGTTCTTC CASSYSLETNEQFF
many TRBJ2-3 13 TRBV12-3/TRBV12-4 - TGTGCCAGCAGCCTCGGGCTGGCAGATACGCAGTATTTT CASSLGLADTQYF